One and the same sample provided the 14 T cell receptor beta chains below, sequenced in a study of T cell responses to AZD1222 COVID-19 vaccine. Clones were sequenced by immunoSEQ multiplex PCR, and TCRdb holds only the in-frame ones, with some missing. The sample includes some 96,000 clones, approximately 91% of them seen just once. The source material was peripheral blood, sampled on day 0 of AZD1222 vaccination. These receptors all stem from an adult in good health.

The CDR3 region is CASAIGGARSTGELFF. CDR3 bases: TGTGCCAGCGCCATTGGGGGGGCTAGGAGCACCGGGGAGCTGTTTTTT. The V gene is TRBV11-3, the J gene TRBJ2-2; D is perhaps TRBD2 (7 bases). The V gene's germline CDR1 is SGHNT and CDR2 YENEEA. V gave up 8 bases and J gave up 4 bases, with 20 bases separating them. There are 16 residues in the CDR3.

This chain connects TRBV18 to TRBJ2-7, with D perhaps being TRBD1 or TRBD2 (6 bases each). V was clipped by 3 bases and J by 4 bases, with 16 bases between them. The germline V gene encodes CDR1 KGHSH and CDR2 LQKENI. The CDR3 contains 15 residues. The CDR3 spells CASSPLGGRGYEQYF. The DNA of the CDR3 is TGTGCCAGCTCACCGTTAGGGGGGCGCGGGTACGAGCAGTACTTC.

This clone was counted a few times. Different DNA sequences within this sample yield the same CDR3. The V gene is TRBV9, the J gene TRBJ1-2; D ambiguous. Germline loops: CDR1 SGDLS, CDR2 YYNGEE. The length of the CDR3 is 14 residues. V lost 4 bases to trimming and J lost 4 bases, with 14 bases between them. CDR3 loop: CASSTAASRYGYTF. For the CDR3, the DNA is TGTGCCAGCAGCACGGCAGCCTCCCGCTATGGCTACACCTTC.

The gene calls are TRBV19 and TRBJ1-1, with TRBD1 identical over 7 bases. CDR3 length equals 15 residues. V dropped 1 base and J dropped 4; count of bases not matched to a gene: 6. The germline V gene has CDR1 LNHDA and CDR2 SQIVND (reference sequence). This CDR3 reads CASSIAGTATTEAFF. In DNA form, the CDR3 reads TGTGCCAGTAGTATAGCGGGGACAGCTACCACTGAAGCTTTCTTT.

The CDR3 spells CASSDSFGRGRYGYTF. DNA for the CDR3: TGTGCCAGCAGCGATTCTTTTGGGCGGGGCCGCTATGGCTACACCTTC. The chain carries TRBV9 and TRBJ1-2; TRBD1 is a possible D gene (5 bases). Trimming removed 3 bases from V and 4 bases from J, with 19 bases in between. The CDR3 loop spans 16 amino acids. CDR1 is SGDLS and CDR2 is YYNGEE in the germline V gene.

This clone is a singleton in its sample. The CDR3 loop is CASGTGLQPQHF. The CDR3 DNA reads as TGTGCCAGTGGGACAGGGTTGCAGCCCCAGCATTTT. This chain joins TRBV7-9 and TRBJ1-5; 9 bases line up with TRBD1. The CDR3 is 12 residues long. Unmatched junction bases numbered 4, after V lost 9 bases and J lost 7 bases. Per the germline V gene, CDR1 is SEHNR and CDR2 is FQNEAQ (reference sequence).

The rearrangement joins TRBV29-1 to TRBJ1-4; 8 bases are shared with TRBD1. This CDR3 is built from 13 residues. J lost 8 bases, V lost 3 bases, and 5 bases had no gene match. CDR1 and CDR2 (germline): SQVTM, ANQGSEA. The CDR3 bases are TGCAGCGTTGAGACAGGGGTAGCGGAAAAACTGTTTTTT. Amino acid sequence: CSVETGVAEKLFF.

The chain uses TRBV2 and TRBJ1-6; D gene unclear. V shed 6 bases and J shed 8 bases, with 17 bases lying between them. Germline V gives CDR1 SNHLY, CDR2 FYNNEI. The CDR3 covers 15 residues. CDR3 loop: CASRKYRGQDSPLHF. CDR3 coding DNA: TGTGCCAGCAGGAAATACCGGGGTCAGGATTCACCCCTCCACTTT. The full variable domain, completed using reference TRBV2 and TRBJ1-6, is EPEVTQTPSHQVTQMGQEVILRCVPISNHLYFYWYRQILGQKVEFLVSFYNNEISEKSEIFDDQFSVERPDGSNFTLKIRSTKLEDSAMYFCASRKYRGQDSPLHFGNGTRLTVT.

This clone occurred many times. V usage is TRBV28 and J usage is TRBJ2-2; 12 bases agree with TRBD1. Germline V gene data show CDR1 as MDHEN and CDR2 as SYDVKM. Germline trimming cut 10 bases from V and 6 bases from J; bases unmatched to any gene: 15. The CDR3 spans 17 residues. The CDR3 DNA sequence: TGTGCCACCGCCCGGGACAGGGGGCGCGATTGGGCCGGGGAGCTGTTTTTT. It specifies CATARDRGRDWAGELFF.

The V call is TRBV18, the J call TRBJ1-6, with unresolved D. Trimming took 3 bases from V and 10 from J, leaving 10 bases between them. The CDR3 is 13 amino acids. CDR1 KGHSH and CDR2 LQKENI come from the germline V gene. CDR3 residues: CASSPLEESPLHF. The CDR3 DNA reads TGTGCCAGCTCACCCCTAGAGGAGTCACCCCTCCACTTT.

This chain connects TRBV2 to TRBJ2-7, with 8 bases fitting TRBD2. The V and J ends lost 8 bases and 4 bases, in that order; junction bases with no gene match: 13. CDR3 length: 15 amino acids. Germline CDR1 reads SNHLY; CDR2 reads FYNNEI. CDR3 DNA: TGTGCCAGCCGGCTCCCGCGGGGGGCGGGATACGAGCAGTACTTC. Translated: CASRLPRGAGYEQYF. The full variable domain, with the rest looked up from reference TRBV2 and TRBJ2-7, is EPEVTQTPSHQVTQMGQEVILRCVPISNHLYFYWYRQILGQKVEFLVSFYNNEISEKSEIFDDQFSVERPDGSNFTLKIRSTKLEDSAMYFCASRLPRGAGYEQYFGPGTRLTVT.

This chain joins TRBV30 and TRBJ1-4, with D maybe TRBD1 (5 bases). Per germline, CDR1 GTSNPN and CDR2 SVGIG (reference sequence). V lost 0 bases to trimming and J lost 5 bases, with 13 bases between them. This CDR3 comprises 15 residues. CDR3: CAWSVQAGANEKLFF. The CDR3 nucleotides are TGTGCCTGGAGTGTACAGGCAGGTGCGAATGAAAAACTGTTTTTT.

The chain employs TRBV18 and TRBJ1-5; maybe TRBD1 (6 bases). Germline V lookup: CDR1 KGHSH, CDR2 LQKENI. CDR3 length: 14 amino acids. Trimming removed 3 bases from V and 5 bases from J, with 11 bases in between. The CDR3 spells CASSPGQGYQPQHF. CDR3 coding DNA: TGTGCCAGCTCACCTGGCCAGGGGTATCAGCCCCAGCATTTT.

The chain carries TRBV19 and TRBJ1-5; possible D gene TRBD1, 6 bases. The V gene's germline CDR1 is LNHDA and CDR2 SQIVND (reference sequence). V dropped 3 bases and J dropped 1 base, with 7 bases sitting between them. The CDR3 runs to 14 residues. The CDR3 region is CASSIGQSNQPQHF. The CDR3 DNA reads TGTGCCAGTAGTATCGGACAGAGCAATCAGCCCCAGCATTTT.